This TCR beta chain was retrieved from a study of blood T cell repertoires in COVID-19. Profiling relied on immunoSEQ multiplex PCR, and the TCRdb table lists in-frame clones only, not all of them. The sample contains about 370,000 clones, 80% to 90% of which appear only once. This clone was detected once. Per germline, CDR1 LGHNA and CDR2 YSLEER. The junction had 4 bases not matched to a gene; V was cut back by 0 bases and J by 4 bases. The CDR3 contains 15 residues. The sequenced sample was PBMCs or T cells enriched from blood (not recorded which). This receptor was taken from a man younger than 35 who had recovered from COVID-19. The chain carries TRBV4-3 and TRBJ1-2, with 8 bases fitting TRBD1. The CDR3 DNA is TGCGCCAGCAGCCAAGAGGCAGGACAGGGCTATGGCTACACCTTC. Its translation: CASSQEAGQGYGYTF.